This is a list of T cell receptor beta chains from one sample in a study of T cells after yellow fever vaccination. TCRdb re-derived calls from the 5' RACE reads in MiXCR, one entry per CDR3 protein. The table lists some 340,000 distinct CDR3 sequences, approximately 4% of them singletons. Sequencing was performed on PBMCs, taken 5 days after the yellow fever booster vaccination. The source of these receptors is a man aged 18 to 29 who received the YFV17D yellow fever vaccine. Both conserved end residues are part of each CDR3. D genes are given only for firm matches. Clone size is not always given. Where it is, it says once, few, many or a class for expanded clones.

TRBJ2-5 | 15 | TRBV7-3 | TRBD2 | - | TGTGCCAGCAGCTTAGCCCCGGGACTAGCGGTGACCCAGTACTTC | CASSLAPGLAVTQYF
TRBJ1-1 | 14 | TRBV7-8 | - | - | TGTGCCAGCAGCCCCGAAGTGGGGAACACTGAAGCTTTCTTT | CASSPEVGNTEAFF
TRBJ2-7 | 13 | TRBV7-9 | - | - | TGTGCCAGCAGCGTAAGTGTTTCCTACGAGCAGTACTTC | CASSVSVSYEQYF
TRBJ2-5 | 19 | TRBV20-1 | TRBD2 | - | TGCAGTGCTAGCCCCTACCCTAGCGGGGGCCTCCGGAAACAAGAGACCCAGTACTTC | CSASPYPSGGLRKQETQYF
TRBJ2-3 | 13 | TRBV5-6 | - | many | TGTGCCAGCAGCGTCGCGGGAACAGATACGCAGTATTTT | CASSVAGTDTQYF
TRBJ2-6 | 17 | TRBV27 | - | few | TGTGCCAGCAGCCTAGGATGGGGACAAACTGGGGCCAACGTCCTGACTTTC | CASSLGWGQTGANVLTF
TRBJ1-2 | 11 | TRBV7-9 | - | - | TGTGCCAGCAGCCCGAGTGACCGCTACACCTTC | CASSPSDRYTF
TRBJ2-3 | 16 | TRBV12-3/TRBV12-4 | TRBD1 | many | TGTGCCAAAGAGTTTAAGGGGACAGGGTACACAGATACGCAGTATTTT | CAKEFKGTGYTDTQYF
TRBJ1-2 | 13 | TRBV10-3 | - | many | TGTGCCATCAGAGGGGCCCTGAACTATGGCTACACCTTC | CAIRGALNYGYTF
TRBJ1-2 | 14 | TRBV7-2 | - | few | TGTGCCAGCAGCTTATACCCCCGTAACTATGGCTACACCTTC | CASSLYPRNYGYTF
TRBJ1-1 | 13 | TRBV21-1 | - | - | TGTGCCAGCAGCAAGGTTCCCCCCGAGTGTGGTTTCTTT | CASSKVPPECGFF
TRBJ1-1 | 13 | TRBV3-1 | - | - | TGTGCCAGCAGTCGAAAGTGGGAAGGGTGGGCTTTCTTT | CASSRKWEGWAFF
TRBJ1-6 | 15 | TRBV4-1 | - | few | TGCGCCAGCAGGCGCCAAGACAGTTGGATTTCACCCCTCCACTTT | CASRRQDSWISPLHF
TRBJ1-5 | 14 | TRBV7-8 | - | - | TGTGCCAGCAACGGGGGCTATAGCAATCAGCCCCAGCATTTT | CASNGGYSNQPQHF
TRBJ1-1 | 18 | TRBV4-3 | - | few | TGCGCCAGCAGCCAAACCCTCCCGGGTGCGGAGGACGGGGGTGAAGCTTTCTTT | CASSQTLPGAEDGGEAFF